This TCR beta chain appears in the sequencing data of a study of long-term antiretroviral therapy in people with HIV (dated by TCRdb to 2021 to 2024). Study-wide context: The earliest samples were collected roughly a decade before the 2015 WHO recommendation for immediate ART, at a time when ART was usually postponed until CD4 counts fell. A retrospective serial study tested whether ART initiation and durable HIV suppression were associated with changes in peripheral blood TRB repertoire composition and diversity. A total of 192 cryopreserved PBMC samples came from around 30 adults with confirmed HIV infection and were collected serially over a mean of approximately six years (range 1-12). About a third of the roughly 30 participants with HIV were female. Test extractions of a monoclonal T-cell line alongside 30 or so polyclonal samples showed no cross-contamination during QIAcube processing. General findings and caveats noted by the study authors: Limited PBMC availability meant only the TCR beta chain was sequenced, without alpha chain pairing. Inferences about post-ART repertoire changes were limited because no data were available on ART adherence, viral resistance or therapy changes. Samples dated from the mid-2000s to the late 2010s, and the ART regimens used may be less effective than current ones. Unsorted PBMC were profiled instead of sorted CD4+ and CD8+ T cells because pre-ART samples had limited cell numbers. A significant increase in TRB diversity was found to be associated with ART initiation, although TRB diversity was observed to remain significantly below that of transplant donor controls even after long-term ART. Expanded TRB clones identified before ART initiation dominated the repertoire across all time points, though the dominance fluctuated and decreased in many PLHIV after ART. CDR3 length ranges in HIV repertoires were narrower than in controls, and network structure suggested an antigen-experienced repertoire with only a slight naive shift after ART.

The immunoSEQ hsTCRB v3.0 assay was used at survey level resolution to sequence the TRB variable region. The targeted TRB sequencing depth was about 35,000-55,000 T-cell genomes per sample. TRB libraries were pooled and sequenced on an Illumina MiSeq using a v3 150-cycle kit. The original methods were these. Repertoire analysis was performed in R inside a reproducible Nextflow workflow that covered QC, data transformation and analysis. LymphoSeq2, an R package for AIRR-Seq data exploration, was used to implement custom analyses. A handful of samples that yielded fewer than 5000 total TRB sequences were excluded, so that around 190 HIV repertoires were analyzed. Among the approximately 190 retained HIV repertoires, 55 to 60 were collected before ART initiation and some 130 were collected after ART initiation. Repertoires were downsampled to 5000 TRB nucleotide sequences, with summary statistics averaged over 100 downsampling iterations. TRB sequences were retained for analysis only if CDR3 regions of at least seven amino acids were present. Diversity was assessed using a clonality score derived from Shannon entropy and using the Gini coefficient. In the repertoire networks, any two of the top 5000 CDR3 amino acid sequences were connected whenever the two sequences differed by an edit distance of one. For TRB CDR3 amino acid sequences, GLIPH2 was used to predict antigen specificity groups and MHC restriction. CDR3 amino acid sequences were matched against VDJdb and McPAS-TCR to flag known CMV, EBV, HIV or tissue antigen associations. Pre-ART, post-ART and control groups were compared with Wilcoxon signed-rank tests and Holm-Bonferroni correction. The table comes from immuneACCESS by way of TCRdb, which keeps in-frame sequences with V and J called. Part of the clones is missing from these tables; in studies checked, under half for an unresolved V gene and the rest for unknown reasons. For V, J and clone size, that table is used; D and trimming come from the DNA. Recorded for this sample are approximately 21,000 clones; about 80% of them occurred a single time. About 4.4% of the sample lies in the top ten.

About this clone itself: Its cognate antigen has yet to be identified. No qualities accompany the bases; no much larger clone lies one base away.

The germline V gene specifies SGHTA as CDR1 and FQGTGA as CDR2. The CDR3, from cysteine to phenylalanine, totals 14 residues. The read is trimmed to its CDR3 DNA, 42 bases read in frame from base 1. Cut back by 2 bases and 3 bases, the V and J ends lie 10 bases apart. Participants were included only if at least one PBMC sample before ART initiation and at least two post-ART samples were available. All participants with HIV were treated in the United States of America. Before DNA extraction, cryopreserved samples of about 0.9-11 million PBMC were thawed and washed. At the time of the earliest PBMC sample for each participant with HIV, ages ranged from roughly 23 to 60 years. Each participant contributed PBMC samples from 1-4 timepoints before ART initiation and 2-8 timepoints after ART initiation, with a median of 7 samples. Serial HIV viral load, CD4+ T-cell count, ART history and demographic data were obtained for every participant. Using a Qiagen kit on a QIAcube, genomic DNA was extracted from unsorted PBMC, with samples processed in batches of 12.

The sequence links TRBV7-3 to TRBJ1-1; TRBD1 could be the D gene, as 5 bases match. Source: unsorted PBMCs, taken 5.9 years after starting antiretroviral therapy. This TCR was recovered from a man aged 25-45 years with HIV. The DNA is TGTGCCAGCAGCTTAGGGGGATTGGACACTGAAGCTTTCTTT. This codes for CASSLGGLDTEAFF.